Detailed here is one T cell receptor beta chain. The record originates from a study of blood T cell repertoires in COVID-19. Study at large: The United States, Italy and Spain provided the acute and convalescent COVID-19 samples. From T cells, B-cell-depleted T cells, or PBMCs came the material, which was cDNA or gDNA.

As processed by the authors: Using reference gene primer amplification, nucleated cell counts were estimated. Using immunoSEQ multiplex PCR, the repertoire was profiled, and TCRdb retains in-frame clones only, with some absent. The DNA was the basis for D and trimming; V, J and clone size are from that table. The table shows about 170,000 clones, with roughly 90% occurring only once. From germline, CDR1 is MNHNS and CDR2 SASEGT. The V end lost 6 bases, the J end lost 9 bases, and 9 bases lay between the germline ends. This CDR3 has 12 amino acids. Enrolment of Seattle patients took place during active infection, and they were followed longitudinally.

This receptor was taken from a woman aged 55-75 years with COVID-19, enrolled during active disease. V gene TRBV6-1 combines with J gene TRBJ1-6; D gene unclear. The sequenced sample was peripheral blood. The CDR3 region is CASREGSSPLHF. For the CDR3, the DNA is TGTGCCAGCAGGGAGGGAAGTTCACCCCTCCACTTT.